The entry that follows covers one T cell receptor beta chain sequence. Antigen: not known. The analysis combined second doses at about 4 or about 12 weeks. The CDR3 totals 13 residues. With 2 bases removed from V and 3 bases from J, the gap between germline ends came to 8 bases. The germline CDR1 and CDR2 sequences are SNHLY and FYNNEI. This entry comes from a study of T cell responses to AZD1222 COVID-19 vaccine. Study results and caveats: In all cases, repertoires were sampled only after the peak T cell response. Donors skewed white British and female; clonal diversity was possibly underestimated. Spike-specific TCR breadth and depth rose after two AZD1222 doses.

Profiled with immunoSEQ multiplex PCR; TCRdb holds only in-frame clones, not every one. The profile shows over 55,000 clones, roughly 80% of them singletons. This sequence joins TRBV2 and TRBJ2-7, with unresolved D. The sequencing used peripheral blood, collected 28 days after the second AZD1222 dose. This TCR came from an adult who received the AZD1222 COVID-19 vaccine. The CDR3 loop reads CASSELYVYEQYF. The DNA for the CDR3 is TGTGCCAGCAGTGAATTGTATGTCTACGAGCAGTACTTC.